This T cell receptor beta chain comes out of a study of cytomegalovirus exposure and HLA in healthy donors. The PCR was carried out with 60 Vbeta primers and 13 Jbeta primers. Profiled with immunoSEQ multiplex PCR; TCRdb holds only in-frame clones, not every one. The sample holds about 240,000 clones, roughly four fifths seen once. The germline V gene encodes CDR1 SGHVS and CDR2 FNYEAQ. The length of the CDR3 is 13 residues. V was clipped by 3 bases and J by 8 bases, with 11 bases between them. Concerning this clone itself: Its antigen is undetermined.

Broader study findings: Rare TCR sequences dominated, though some public TCRs recurred in many donors.

The J gene is TRBJ2-1, the V gene TRBV7-6, with D possibly being TRBD2 (5 bases). This receptor was identified in a woman aged 55-69 years in good health and CMV-seropositive. Material for sequencing was PBMCs. The chain's CDR3 is CASSFWESDEQFF. CDR3 DNA sequence: TGTGCCAGCAGCTTTTGGGAGTCCGATGAGCAGTTCTTC. The complete variable domain, with remaining parts taken from reference TRBV7-6 and TRBJ2-1, reads GAGVSQSPRYKVTKRGQDVALRCDPISGHVSLYWYRQALGQGPEFLTYFNYEAQQDKSGLPNDRFSAERPEGSISTLTIQRTEQRDSAMYRCASSFWESDEQFFGPGTRLTVL.